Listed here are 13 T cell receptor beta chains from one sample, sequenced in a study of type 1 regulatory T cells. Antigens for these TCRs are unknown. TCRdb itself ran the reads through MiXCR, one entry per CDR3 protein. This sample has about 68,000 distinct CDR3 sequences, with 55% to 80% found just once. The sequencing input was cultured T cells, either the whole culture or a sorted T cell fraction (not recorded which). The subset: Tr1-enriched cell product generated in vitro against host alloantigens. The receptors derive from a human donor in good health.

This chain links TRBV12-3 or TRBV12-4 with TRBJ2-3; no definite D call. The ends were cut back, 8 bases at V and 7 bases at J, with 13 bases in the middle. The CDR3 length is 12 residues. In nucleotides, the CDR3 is TGTGCCAGCGGGTCAGCTGGATATACGCAGTATTTT. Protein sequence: CASGSAGYTQYF.

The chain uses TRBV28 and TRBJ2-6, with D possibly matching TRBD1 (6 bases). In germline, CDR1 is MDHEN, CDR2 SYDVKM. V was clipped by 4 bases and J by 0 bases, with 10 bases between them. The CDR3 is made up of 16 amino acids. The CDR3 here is CASSSSGVSGANVLTF. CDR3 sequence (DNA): TGTGCCAGCAGTTCATCAGGGGTCTCTGGGGCCAACGTCCTGACTTTC. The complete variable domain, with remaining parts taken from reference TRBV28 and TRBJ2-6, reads DVKVTQSSRYLVKRTGEKVFLECVQDMDHENMFWYRQDPGLGLRLIYFSYDVKMKEKGDIPEGYSVSREKKERFSLILESASTNQTSMYLCASSSSGVSGANVLTFGAGSRLTVL.

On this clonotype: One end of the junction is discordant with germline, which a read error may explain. The CDR3 protein is CANSFGYSNQPQHF. DNA for the CDR3: TGTGCCAACAGTTTCGGTTACAGCAATCAGCCCCAGCATTTT. The V gene is TRBV12-3 or TRBV12-4, the J gene TRBJ1-5; D is unclear. CDR3 length equals 14 residues.

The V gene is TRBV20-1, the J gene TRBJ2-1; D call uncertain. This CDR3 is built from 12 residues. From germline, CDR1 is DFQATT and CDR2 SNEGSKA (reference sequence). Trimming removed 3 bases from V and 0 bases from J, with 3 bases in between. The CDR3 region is CSASASYNEQFF. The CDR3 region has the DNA TGCAGTGCTAGCGCCTCCTACAATGAGCAGTTCTTC.

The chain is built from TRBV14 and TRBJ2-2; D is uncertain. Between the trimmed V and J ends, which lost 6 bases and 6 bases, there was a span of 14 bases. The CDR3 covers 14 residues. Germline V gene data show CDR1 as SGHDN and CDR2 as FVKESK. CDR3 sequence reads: CASSPLHPPGELFF. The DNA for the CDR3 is TGTGCCAGCAGTCCACTCCACCCCCCCGGGGAGCTGTTTTTT.

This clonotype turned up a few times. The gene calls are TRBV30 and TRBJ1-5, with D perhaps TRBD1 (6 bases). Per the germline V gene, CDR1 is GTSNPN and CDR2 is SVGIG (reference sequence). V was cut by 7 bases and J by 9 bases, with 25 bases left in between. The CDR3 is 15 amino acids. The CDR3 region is CAFSWRGSGGVPQHF. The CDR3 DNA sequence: TGTGCCTTCTCGTGGAGGGGGTCCGGGGGGGTGCCCCAGCATTTT. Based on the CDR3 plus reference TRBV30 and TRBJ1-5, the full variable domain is SQTIHQWPATLVQPVGSPLSLECTVEGTSNPNLYWYRQAAGRGLQLLFYSVGIGQISSEVPQNLSASRPQDRQFILSSKKLLLSDSGFYLCAFSWRGSGGVPQHFGDGTRLSIL.

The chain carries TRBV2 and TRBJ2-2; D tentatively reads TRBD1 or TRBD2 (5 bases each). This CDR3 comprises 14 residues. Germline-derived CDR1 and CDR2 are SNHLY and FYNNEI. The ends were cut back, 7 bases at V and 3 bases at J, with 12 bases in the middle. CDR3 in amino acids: CASMVGVDTGELFF. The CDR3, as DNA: TGTGCCAGCATGGTGGGGGTCGACACCGGGGAGCTGTTTTTT. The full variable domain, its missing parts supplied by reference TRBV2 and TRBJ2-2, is EPEVTQTPSHQVTQMGQEVILRCVPISNHLYFYWYRQILGQKVEFLVSFYNNEISEKSEIFDDQFSVERPDGSNFTLKIRSTKLEDSAMYFCASMVGVDTGELFFGEGSRLTVL.

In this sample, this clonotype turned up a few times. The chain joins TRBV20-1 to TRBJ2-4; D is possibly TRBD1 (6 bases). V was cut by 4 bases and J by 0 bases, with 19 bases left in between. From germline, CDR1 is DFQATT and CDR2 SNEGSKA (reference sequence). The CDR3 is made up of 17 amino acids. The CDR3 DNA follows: TGCAGTGCTATAGGCAGGGGATCTCCTCAAGCCAAAAACATTCAGTACTTC. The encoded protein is CSAIGRGSPQAKNIQYF.

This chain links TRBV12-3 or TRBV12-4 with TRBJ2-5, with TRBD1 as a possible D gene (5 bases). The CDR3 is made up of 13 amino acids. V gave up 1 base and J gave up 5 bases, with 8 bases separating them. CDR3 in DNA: TGTGCCAGCAGTTTAGATTCAGGGGAGACCCAGTACTTC. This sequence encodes CASSLDSGETQYF.

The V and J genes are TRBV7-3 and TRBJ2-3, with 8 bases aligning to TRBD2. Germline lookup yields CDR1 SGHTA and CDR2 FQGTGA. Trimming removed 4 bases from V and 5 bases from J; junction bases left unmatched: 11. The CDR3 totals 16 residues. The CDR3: CASSSDTSGFKDTQYF. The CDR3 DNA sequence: TGTGCCAGCAGCTCGGATACTAGCGGTTTTAAAGATACGCAGTATTTT.

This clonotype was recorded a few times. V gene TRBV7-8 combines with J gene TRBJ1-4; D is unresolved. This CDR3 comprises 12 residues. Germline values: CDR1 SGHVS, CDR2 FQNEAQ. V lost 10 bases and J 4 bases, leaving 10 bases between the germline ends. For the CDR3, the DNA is TGTGCCATTTCGGAGTTTAATGAAAAACTGTTTTTT. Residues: CAISEFNEKLFF.

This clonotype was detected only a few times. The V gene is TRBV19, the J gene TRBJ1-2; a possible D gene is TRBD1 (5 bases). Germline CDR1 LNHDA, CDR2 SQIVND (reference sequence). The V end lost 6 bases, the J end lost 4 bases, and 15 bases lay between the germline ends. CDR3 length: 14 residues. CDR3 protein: CASRVSGTTYGYTF. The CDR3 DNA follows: TGTGCCAGTAGGGTATCCGGGACGACCTATGGCTACACCTTC.

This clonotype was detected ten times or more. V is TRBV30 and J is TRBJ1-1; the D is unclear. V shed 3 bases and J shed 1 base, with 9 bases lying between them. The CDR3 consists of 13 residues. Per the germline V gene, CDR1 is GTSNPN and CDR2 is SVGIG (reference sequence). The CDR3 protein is CAWRVQENTEAFF. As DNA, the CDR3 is TGTGCCTGGAGGGTGCAGGAGAACACTGAAGCTTTCTTT.